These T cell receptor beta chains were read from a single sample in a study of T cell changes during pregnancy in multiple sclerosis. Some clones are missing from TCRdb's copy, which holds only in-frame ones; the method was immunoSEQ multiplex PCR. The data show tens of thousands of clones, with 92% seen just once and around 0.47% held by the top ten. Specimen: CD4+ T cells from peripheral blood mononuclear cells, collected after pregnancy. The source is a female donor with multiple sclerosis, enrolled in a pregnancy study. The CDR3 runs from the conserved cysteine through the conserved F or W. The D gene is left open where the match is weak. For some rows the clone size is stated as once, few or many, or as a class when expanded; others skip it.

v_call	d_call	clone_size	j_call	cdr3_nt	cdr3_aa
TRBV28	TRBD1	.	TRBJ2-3	TGTGCCAGCAAGAATGACAGGGATCGGAGCACAGATACGCAGTATTTT	CASKNDRDRSTDTQYF
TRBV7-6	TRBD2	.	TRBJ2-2	TGTGCCAGCAGCCCCGGGAGGGGTGGGACCGGGGAGCTGTTTTTT	CASSPGRGGTGELFF
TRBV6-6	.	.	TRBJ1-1	TGTGCCAGCACCGACGAGCCCCGGGGCACTGAAGCTTTCTTT	CASTDEPRGTEAFF
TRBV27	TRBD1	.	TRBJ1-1	TGTGCCAGCAGTTTCATATGGGGGCAGGGGGGCACTGAAGCTTTCTTT	CASSFIWGQGGTEAFF
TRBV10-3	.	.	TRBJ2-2	TGTGCCATCAGTGCCGGGACAATGAACACCGGGGAGCTGTTTTTT	CAISAGTMNTGELFF
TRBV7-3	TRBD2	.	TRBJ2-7	TGTGCCAGCAACCCCAATACTAGCGGGAGGCCCCCCCAGTACTTC	CASNPNTSGRPPQYF
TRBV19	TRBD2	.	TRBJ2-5	TGTGCCAGTAGTATCGCGGGGGCCGGGGGGGTCCAAGAGACCCAGTACTTC	CASSIAGAGGVQETQYF
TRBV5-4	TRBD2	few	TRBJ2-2	TGTGCCAGCAGCCCTGCCGGGACTAGCTTTTCCGGGGAGCTGTTTTTT	CASSPAGTSFSGELFF
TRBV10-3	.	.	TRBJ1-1	TGTGCCATCAGCCGCACAGATAACACTGAAGCTTTCTTT	CAISRTDNTEAFF
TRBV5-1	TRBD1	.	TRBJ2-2	TGCGCCAGCAGTCTGACAGGGGGCGTAGGCAACACCGGGGAGCTGTTTTTT	CASSLTGGVGNTGELFF
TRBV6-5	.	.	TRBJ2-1	TGTGCCAGCTCGATACAAAGCTCCTACAATGAGCAGTTCTTC	CASSIQSSYNEQFF
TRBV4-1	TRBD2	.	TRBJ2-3	TGCGCCAGCAGCCAAGATGGGGGACTAGCGGACACAGATACGCAGTATTTT	CASSQDGGLADTDTQYF
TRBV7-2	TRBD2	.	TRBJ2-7	TGTGCCAGCAGCTTAGCGCGAGGGACTAGCGGGGCCTCCTACGAGCAGTACTTC	CASSLARGTSGASYEQYF
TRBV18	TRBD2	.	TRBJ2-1	TGTGCCAGCTCACCCCCAGGCAGCGGGGGAGGCAATGAGCAGTTCTTC	CASSPPGSGGGNEQFF
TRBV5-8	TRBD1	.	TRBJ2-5	TGTGCCAGCAGCGGCGCCTACAGGGGAGAGACCCAGTACTTC	CASSGAYRGETQYF
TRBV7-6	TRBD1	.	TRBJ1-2	TGTGCCAGCAGCCTGGGACAGGGGGGGTACTATGGCTACACCTTC	CASSLGQGGYYGYTF
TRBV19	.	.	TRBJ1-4	TGTGCCAGTAGTATTGTGGGGCCGAATGAAAAACTGTTTTTT	CASSIVGPNEKLFF
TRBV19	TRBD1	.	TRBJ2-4	TGTGCCAGTAGTATACCGGACAGGCTCCTCAAAAACATTCAGTACTTC	CASSIPDRLLKNIQYF
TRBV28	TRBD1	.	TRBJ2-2	TGTGCCAGCAGGCGACAGGGTGGGACCGGGGAGCTGTTTTTT	CASRRQGGTGELFF
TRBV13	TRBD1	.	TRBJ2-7	TGTGCCAGCAGCTCCTACGACAGGGATGACTACGAGCAGTACTTC	CASSSYDRDDYEQYF
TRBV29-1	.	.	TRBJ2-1	TGCAGCCACGGAGGAGGAGGCCAGTTCTTC	CSHGGGGQFF
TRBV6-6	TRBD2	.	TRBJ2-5	TGTGCCACCCAAAGAAGAAACGGACTAGCGGAGACCCAGTACTTC	CATQRRNGLAETQYF
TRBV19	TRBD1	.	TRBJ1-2	TGTGCCAGTAGTATTGGGACAGTTCATGGCTACACCTTC	CASSIGTVHGYTF
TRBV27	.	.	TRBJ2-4	TGTGCCAGCAGTTTGCAGGGGATGGCCAAAAACATTCAGTACTTC	CASSLQGMAKNIQYF
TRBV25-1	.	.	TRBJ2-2	TGTGCCAGTGGGAGCACCGGGGAGCTGTTTTTT	CASGSTGELFF
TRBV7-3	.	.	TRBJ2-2	TGTGCCAGCAGCTTATATTTTACCGGGGAGCTGTTTTTT	CASSLYFTGELFF
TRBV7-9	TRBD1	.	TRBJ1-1	TGTGCCAGCAGCGACGAACAACAGGGGTTTTTGTCTGAAGCTTTCTTT	CASSDEQQGFLSEAFF
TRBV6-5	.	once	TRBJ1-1	TGTGCCAGCAGTTTACGGGGAGGGGTTATTGACACTGAAGCTTTCTTT	CASSLRGGVIDTEAFF